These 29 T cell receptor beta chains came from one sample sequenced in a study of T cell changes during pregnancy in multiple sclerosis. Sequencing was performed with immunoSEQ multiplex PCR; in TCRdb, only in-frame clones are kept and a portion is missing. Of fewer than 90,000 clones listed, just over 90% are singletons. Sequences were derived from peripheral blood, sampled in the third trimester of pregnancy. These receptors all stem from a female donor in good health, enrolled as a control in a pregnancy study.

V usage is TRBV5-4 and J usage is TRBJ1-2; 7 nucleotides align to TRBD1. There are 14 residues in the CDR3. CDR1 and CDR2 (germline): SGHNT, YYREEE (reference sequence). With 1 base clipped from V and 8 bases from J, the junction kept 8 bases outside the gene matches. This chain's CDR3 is CASSLWGKGAGYTF. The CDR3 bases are TGTGCCAGCAGCTTGTGGGGGAAGGGGGCCGGCTACACCTTC.

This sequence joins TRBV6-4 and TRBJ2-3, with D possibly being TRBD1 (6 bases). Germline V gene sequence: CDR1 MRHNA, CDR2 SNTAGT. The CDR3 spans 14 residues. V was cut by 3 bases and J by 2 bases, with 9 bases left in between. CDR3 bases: TGTGCCAGCAGTGAGGACAGAAACACAGATACGCAGTATTTT. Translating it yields CASSEDRNTDTQYF.

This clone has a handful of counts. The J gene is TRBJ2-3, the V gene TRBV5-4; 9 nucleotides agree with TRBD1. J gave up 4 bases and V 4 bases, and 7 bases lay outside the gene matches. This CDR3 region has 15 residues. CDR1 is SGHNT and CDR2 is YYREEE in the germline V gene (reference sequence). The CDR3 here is CASSRGTGSSDTQYF. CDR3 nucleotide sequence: TGTGCCAGCAGCCGAGGGACAGGGTCGTCAGATACGCAGTATTTT.

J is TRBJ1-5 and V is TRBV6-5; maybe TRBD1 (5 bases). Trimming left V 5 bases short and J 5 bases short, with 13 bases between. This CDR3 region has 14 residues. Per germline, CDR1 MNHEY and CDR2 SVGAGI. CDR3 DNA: TGTGCCAGCAGTCCGACCCGGGGGGATCAGCCCCAGCATTTT. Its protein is CASSPTRGDQPQHF.

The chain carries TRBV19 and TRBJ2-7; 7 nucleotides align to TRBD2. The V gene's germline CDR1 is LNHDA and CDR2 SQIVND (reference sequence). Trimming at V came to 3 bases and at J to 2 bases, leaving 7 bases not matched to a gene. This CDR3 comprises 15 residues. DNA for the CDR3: TGTGCCAGTAGTATTCGGCCTAGCGGTACCTACGAGCAGTACTTC. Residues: CASSIRPSGTYEQYF.

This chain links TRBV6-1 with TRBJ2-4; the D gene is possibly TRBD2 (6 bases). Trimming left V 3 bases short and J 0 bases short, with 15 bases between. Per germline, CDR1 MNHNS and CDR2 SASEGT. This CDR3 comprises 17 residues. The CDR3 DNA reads TGTGCCAGCAGTGATACTTGGCGGGGAATAGCCAAAAACATTCAGTACTTC. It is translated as CASSDTWRGIAKNIQYF.

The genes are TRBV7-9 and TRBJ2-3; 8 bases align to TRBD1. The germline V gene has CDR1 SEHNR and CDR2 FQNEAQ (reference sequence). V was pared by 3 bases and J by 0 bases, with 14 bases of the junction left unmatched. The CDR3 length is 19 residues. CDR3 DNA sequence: TGTGCCAGCAGCTTTCGGACAGGGTGGGTACCGCCGAGCACAGATACGCAGTATTTT. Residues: CASSFRTGWVPPSTDTQYF.

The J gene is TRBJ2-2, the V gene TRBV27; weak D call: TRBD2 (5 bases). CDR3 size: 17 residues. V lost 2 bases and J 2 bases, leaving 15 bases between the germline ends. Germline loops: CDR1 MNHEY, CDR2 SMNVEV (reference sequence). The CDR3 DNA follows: TGTGCCAGCAGTTTAAGGGCTGGACTTATAAACACCGGGGAGCTGTTTTTT. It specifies CASSLRAGLINTGELFF.

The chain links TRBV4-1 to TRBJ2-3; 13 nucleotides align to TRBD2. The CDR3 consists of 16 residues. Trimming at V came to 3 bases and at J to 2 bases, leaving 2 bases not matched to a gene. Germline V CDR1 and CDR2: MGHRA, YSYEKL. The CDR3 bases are TGCGCCAGCAGCCAGGGACTAGCGGGGACCACAGATACGCAGTATTTT. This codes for CASSQGLAGTTDTQYF.

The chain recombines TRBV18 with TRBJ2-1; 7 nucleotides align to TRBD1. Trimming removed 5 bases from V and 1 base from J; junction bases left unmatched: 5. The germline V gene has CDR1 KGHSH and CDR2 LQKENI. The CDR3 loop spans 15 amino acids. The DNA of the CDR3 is TGTGCCAGCTCAGAGACAGGGCAATCCTACAATGAGCAGTTCTTC. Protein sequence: CASSETGQSYNEQFF.

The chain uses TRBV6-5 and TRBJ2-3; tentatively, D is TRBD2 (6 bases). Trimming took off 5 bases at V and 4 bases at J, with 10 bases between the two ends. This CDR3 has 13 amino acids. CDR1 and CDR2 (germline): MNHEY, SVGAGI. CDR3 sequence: CASSRAGPDTQYF. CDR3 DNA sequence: TGTGCCAGCAGTAGGGCGGGACCAGATACGCAGTATTTT.

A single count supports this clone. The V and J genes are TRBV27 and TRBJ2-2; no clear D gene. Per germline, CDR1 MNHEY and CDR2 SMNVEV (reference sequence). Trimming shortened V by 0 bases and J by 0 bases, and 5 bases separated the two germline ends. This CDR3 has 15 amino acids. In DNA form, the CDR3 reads TGTGCCAGCAGTTTATCCCGGGCGAACACCGGGGAGCTGTTTTTT. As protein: CASSLSRANTGELFF.

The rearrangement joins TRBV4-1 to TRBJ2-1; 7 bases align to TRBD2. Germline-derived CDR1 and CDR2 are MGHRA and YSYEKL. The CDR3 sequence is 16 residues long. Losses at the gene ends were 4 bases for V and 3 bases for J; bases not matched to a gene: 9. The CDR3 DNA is TGCGCCAGCAGCCTCGTTTTAGCGGGCCGCTACAATGAGCAGTTCTTC. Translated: CASSLVLAGRYNEQFF.

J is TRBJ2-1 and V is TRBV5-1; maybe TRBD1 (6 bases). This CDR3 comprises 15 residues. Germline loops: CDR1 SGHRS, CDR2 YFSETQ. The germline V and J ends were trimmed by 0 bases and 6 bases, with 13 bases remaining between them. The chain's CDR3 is CASSLGQGNLNEQFF. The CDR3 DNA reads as TGCGCCAGCAGCTTGGGGCAGGGGAACCTCAATGAGCAGTTCTTC. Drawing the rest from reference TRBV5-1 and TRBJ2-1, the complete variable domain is KAGVTQTPRYLIKTRGQQVTLSCSPISGHRSVSWYQQTPGQGLQFLFEYFSETQRNKGNFPGRFSGRQFSNSRSEMNVSTLELGDSALYLCASSLGQGNLNEQFFGPGTRLTVL.

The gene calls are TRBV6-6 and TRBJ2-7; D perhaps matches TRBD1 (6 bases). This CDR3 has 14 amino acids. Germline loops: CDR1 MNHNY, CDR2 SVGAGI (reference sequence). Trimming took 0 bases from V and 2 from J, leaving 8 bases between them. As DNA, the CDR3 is TGTGCCAGCAGTTACTCGGACAGAGCCTACGAGCAGTACTTC. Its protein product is CASSYSDRAYEQYF.

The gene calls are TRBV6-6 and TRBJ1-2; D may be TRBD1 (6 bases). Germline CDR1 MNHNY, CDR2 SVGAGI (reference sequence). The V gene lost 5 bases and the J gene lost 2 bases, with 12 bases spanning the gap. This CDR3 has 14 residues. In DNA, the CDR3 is TGTGCCAGCAGTCCGACAGGAGCAAACTATGGCTACACCTTC. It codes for CASSPTGANYGYTF.

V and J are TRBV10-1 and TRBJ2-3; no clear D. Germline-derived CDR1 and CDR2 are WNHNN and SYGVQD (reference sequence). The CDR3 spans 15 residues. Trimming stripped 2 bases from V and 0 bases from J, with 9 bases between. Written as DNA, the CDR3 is TGCGCCAGCAGTGAGGGGCGACGAAGCACAGATACGCAGTATTTT. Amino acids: CASSEGRRSTDTQYF.

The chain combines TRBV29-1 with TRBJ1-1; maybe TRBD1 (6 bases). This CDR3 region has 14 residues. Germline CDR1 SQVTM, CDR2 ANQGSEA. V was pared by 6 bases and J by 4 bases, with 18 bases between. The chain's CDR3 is CSVGRTQGSTEAFF. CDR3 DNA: TGCAGCGTGGGGCGAACACAGGGAAGCACTGAAGCTTTCTTT.

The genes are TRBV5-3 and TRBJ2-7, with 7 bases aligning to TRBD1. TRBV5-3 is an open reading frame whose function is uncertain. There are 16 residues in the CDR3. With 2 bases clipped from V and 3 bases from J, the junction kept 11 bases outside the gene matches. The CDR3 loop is CARSLPTQGPHYEQYF. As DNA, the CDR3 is TGTGCCAGAAGCTTACCCACACAGGGGCCCCACTACGAGCAGTACTTC.

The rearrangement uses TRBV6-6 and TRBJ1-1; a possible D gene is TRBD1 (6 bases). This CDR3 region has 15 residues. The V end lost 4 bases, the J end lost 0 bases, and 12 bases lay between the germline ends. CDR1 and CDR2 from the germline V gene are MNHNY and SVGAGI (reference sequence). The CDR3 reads CASSSPGHLNTEAFF. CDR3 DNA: TGTGCCAGCAGTTCACCGGGACACTTGAACACTGAAGCTTTCTTT.

The CDR3 DNA reads TGTGCCAGCAGTTTAGGTCCCTCACTGAGTTTGGAGCGACTGTTTTTT. Its translation is CASSLGPSLSLERLFF. The rearrangement joins TRBV28 to TRBJ1-4; D gene uncertain. Germline V CDR1 and CDR2: MDHEN, SYDVKM. V was shortened by 2 bases and J by 13 bases, with 23 bases between the two germline ends. There are 16 residues in the CDR3.

CDR3 protein: CASSQERRRSSGNTIYF. The CDR3 DNA sequence: TGCGCCAGCAGCCAAGAACGCAGGCGAAGCTCTGGAAACACCATATATTTT. This chain joins TRBV4-1 and TRBJ1-3; no definite D call. Per germline, CDR1 MGHRA and CDR2 YSYEKL. Trimming cost V 0 bases and J 0 bases, with 12 bases left between them. The CDR3 is 17 residues long.

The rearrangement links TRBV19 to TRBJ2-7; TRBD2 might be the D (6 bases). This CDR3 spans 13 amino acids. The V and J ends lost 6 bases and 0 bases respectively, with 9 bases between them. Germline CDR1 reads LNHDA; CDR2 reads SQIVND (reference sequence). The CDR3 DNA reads TGTGCCAGTAGCCCGACTAGCTCCTACGAGCAGTACTTC. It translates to CASSPTSSYEQYF.

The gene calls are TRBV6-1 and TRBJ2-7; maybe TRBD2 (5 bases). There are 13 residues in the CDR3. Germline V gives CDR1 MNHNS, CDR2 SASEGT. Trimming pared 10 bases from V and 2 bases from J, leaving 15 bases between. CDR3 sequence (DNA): TGTGCCATATCAGGAGGATGGACCTACGAGCAGTACTTC. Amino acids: CAISGGWTYEQYF.

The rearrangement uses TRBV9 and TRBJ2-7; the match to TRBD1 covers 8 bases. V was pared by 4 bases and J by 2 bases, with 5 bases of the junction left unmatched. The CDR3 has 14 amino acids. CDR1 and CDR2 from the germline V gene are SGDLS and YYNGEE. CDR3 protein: CASSRGTGAYEQYF. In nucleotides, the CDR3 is TGTGCCAGCAGCCGCGGGACAGGCGCCTACGAGCAGTACTTC.

CDR3 amino acids: CASNLYGTGSTDTQYF. The CDR3 bases are TGTGCCAGCAATCTCTACGGGACAGGGAGCACAGATACGCAGTATTTT. V usage is TRBV6-6 and J usage is TRBJ2-3; 9 bases are shared with TRBD1. Trimming cost V 7 bases and J 0 bases; bases outside gene matches: 8. Germline V gives CDR1 MNHNY, CDR2 SVGAGI (reference sequence). The length of the CDR3 is 16 residues.

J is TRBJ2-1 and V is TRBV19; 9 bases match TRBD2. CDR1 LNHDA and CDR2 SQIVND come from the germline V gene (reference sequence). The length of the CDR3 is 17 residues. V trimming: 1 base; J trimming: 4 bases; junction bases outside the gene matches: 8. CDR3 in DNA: TGTGCCAGTAGTATAGGCCCTCCTAGCGGGGCTTACAATGAGCAGTTCTTC. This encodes CASSIGPPSGAYNEQFF.

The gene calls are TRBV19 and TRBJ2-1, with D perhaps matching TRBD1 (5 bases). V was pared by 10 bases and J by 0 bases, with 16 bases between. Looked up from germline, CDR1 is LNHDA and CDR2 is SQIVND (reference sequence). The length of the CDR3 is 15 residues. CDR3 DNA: TGTGCCACCTTACCCGCGACAGCCTCCTACAATGAGCAGTTCTTC. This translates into CATLPATASYNEQFF. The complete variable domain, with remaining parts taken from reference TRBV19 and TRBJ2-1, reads DGGITQSPKYLFRKEGQNVTLSCEQNLNHDAMYWYRQDPGQGLRLIYYSQIVNDFQKGDIAEGYSVSREKKESFPLTVTSAQKNPTAFYLCATLPATASYNEQFFGPGTRLTVL.

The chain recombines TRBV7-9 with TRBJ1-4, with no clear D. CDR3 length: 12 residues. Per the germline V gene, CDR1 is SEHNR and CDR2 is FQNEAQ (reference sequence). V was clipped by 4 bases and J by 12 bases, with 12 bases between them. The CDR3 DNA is TGTGCCAGCAGCTGGGCAGCGGATGAACTGTTTTTT. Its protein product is CASSWAADELFF.